Here is one T cell receptor (beta chain) with its context. The antigen remains undetermined. Using immunoSEQ multiplex PCR, the repertoire was profiled, and TCRdb retains in-frame clones only, with some absent. The sample lists some 130,000 clones; approximately 92% were seen once. Germline CDR1 is MGHRA and CDR2 is YSYEKL. The V end lost 0 bases, the J end lost 0 bases, and 3 bases lay between the germline ends. This CDR3 is built from 14 residues. This entry is derived from a study of graft-versus-host responses after intestinal transplantation. At the level of the study: Recipients got multivisceral, liver-intestinal, or isolated intestinal transplants. Study observations and caveats: Researchers found GvH clones in recipient marrow, and some showed up first in ileum or blood.

The starting material was unstimulated CD4+ T cells sorted from spleen or lymph node cells, obtained before intestinal transplant. The receptor was derived from a human donor who received an intestinal transplant. The chain couples TRBV4-1 to TRBJ1-3; D gene ambiguous. CDR3 bases: TGCGCCAGCAGCCAAGACCCCTCTGGAAACACCATATATTTT. This sequence encodes CASSQDPSGNTIYF.